The 21 T cell receptor beta chains presented below share a single source sample, sequenced in a study of T-cell memory formation after mild COVID-19. TCRdb passed the 5' RACE reads through MiXCR, listing each CDR3 protein once. Of approximately 290,000 distinct CDR3 sequences listed, roughly 8.2% were seen once; the top ten hold approximately 23%. Specimen: PBMCs or a T cell subset sorted from them (not recorded which). Receptors originate from a man aged 18 to 30 who had mild COVID-19 (a few samples of this study predate the infection). Cell type and time point are not known.

This clonotype turned up a few times. The V and J genes are TRBV6-6 and TRBJ2-3, with TRBD1 as a possible D gene (6 bases). The CDR3 has 14 amino acids. CDR1 is MNHNY, CDR2 SVGAGI, per germline (reference sequence). Trimming cost V 4 bases and J 5 bases, with 13 bases left between them. CDR3 amino acids: CASSFNRERDTQYF. The CDR3 bases are TGTGCCAGCAGTTTTAACAGGGAGCGAGATACGCAGTATTTT.

This chain links TRBV20-1 with TRBJ2-7, with D possibly matching TRBD2 (6 bases). The V end lost 5 bases, the J end lost 0 bases, and 11 bases lay between the germline ends. From germline, CDR1 is DFQATT and CDR2 SNEGSKA (reference sequence). There are 13 residues in the CDR3. The CDR3 nucleotides are TGCAGTGCTCGTTCGGGGGTCTCCTACGAGCAGTACTTC. Amino acid sequence: CSARSGVSYEQYF.

The V and J genes are TRBV12-3 or TRBV12-4 and TRBJ1-2, with D possibly matching TRBD1 (5 bases). CDR3 length: 14 residues. Trimming stripped 3 bases from V and 4 bases from J, with 12 bases between. The CDR3 nucleotides are TGTGCCAGCAGTTTGCGGTTTCAGGGCTATGGCTACACCTTC. It encodes CASSLRFQGYGYTF.

This clonotype was seen only a few times. V gene TRBV9 combines with J gene TRBJ2-5, with D perhaps matching TRBD1 (5 bases). Germline lookup yields CDR1 SGDLS and CDR2 YYNGEE. CDR3 length: 15 residues. The V end lost 2 bases, the J end lost 4 bases, and 15 bases lay between the germline ends. In DNA, the CDR3 is TGTGCCAGCAGCGTCCTCGGCTCTGGGGCAGAGACCCAGTACTTC. Translation: CASSVLGSGAETQYF.

This clonotype was detected a few times. The CDR3 bases are TGCAGTGCTAGAGGTGCGTTCAATCAGCCCCAGCATTTT. It codes for CSARGAFNQPQHF. The chain employs TRBV20-1 and TRBJ1-5, with D hard to call. The CDR3 sequence is 13 residues long. Germline CDR1 is DFQATT and CDR2 is SNEGSKA (reference sequence). With 1 base removed from V and 3 bases from J, the gap between germline ends came to 7 bases.

The sample holds a few counts of this clonotype. The genes are TRBV20-1 and TRBJ1-3; D gene ambiguous. V was shortened by 2 bases and J by 2 bases, with 10 bases between the two germline ends. The CDR3 covers 14 residues. Germline CDR1 is DFQATT and CDR2 is SNEGSKA (reference sequence). CDR3 nucleotide sequence: TGCAGTGCTAGAAGTTGGGCAGCTGGAAACACCATATATTTT. As protein: CSARSWAAGNTIYF.

This clonotype was seen repeatedly, ten times or more. The rearrangement joins TRBV6-5 to TRBJ2-3; tentatively, D is TRBD1 (6 bases). Per the germline V gene, CDR1 is MNHEY and CDR2 is SVGAGI. The CDR3 has 15 residues. Trimming pared 0 bases from V and 2 bases from J, leaving 9 bases between. Written as DNA, the CDR3 is TGTGCCAGCAGTTACTCGTACAGGGCCACAGATACGCAGTATTTT. This translates into CASSYSYRATDTQYF.

Many counts were recorded for this clonotype. V usage is TRBV6-2 or TRBV6-3 and J usage is TRBJ2-5, with D perhaps matching TRBD2 (5 bases). The germline V and J ends were trimmed by 5 bases and 3 bases, with 7 bases remaining between them. Germline-derived CDR1 and CDR2 are MNHEY and SVGEGT. The CDR3 sequence is 12 residues long. CDR3 sequence reads: CASSAGEETQYF. CDR3 coding DNA: TGTGCCAGCAGTGCGGGTGAAGAGACCCAGTACTTC.

Only a few counts were recorded for this clonotype. This chain connects TRBV5-1 to TRBJ2-7; 9 bases match TRBD1. Per germline, CDR1 SGHRS and CDR2 YFSETQ. The CDR3 covers 15 residues. V lost 4 bases to trimming and J lost 5 bases; unmatched junction nucleotides: 10. Written as DNA, the CDR3 is TGCGCCAGCAGCCCAACCGACAGGGGGATCAACGAGCAGTACTTC. This encodes CASSPTDRGINEQYF.

The chain carries TRBV27 and TRBJ1-6; D gene unclear. V lost 8 bases and J 5 bases, leaving 13 bases between the germline ends. The CDR3 has 14 residues. CDR1 MNHEY and CDR2 SMNVEV come from the germline V gene (reference sequence). CDR3 residues: CASREGSDNSPLHF. CDR3 DNA sequence: TGTGCCAGCCGGGAGGGAAGCGATAATTCACCCCTCCACTTT.

This clonotype showed up just a few times. The chain joins TRBV27 to TRBJ2-1; D ambiguous. Trimming removed 7 bases from V and 0 bases from J, with 7 bases in between. The CDR3 runs 13 residues. CDR1 is MNHEY and CDR2 is SMNVEV in the germline V gene (reference sequence). CDR3 nucleotide sequence: TGTGCCAGCAATGGGCCCTCCTACAATGAGCAGTTCTTC. Translating it yields CASNGPSYNEQFF.

The V gene is TRBV11-2, the J gene TRBJ1-1; D remains unclear. This CDR3 comprises 14 residues. Germline V gives CDR1 SGHAT, CDR2 FQNNGV. V was cut by 1 base and J by 4 bases, with 10 bases left in between. Here the CDR3 DNA reads TGTGCCAGCAGCTTAGCACGGTCCGGCACTGAAGCTTTCTTT. Translating gives CASSLARSGTEAFF.

This clonotype was counted at least ten times. The V call is TRBV18, the J call TRBJ2-1; D is unclear. The CDR3 extends over 17 amino acids. V dropped 0 bases and J dropped 0 bases, with 12 bases sitting between them. From germline, CDR1 is KGHSH and CDR2 LQKENI. CDR3 DNA: TGTGCCAGCTCACCACCGATGGCGAAGAGCTCCTACAATGAGCAGTTCTTC. Amino acids: CASSPPMAKSSYNEQFF.

This clonotype has just a few counts. The chain is built from TRBV7-9 and TRBJ1-1, with TRBD1 as a possible D gene (6 bases). The germline V gene has CDR1 SEHNR and CDR2 FQNEAQ (reference sequence). Trimming cost V 5 bases and J 5 bases, with 12 bases left between them. The length of the CDR3 is 13 residues. The CDR3 is CASSREGGTEAFF. In nucleotides, the CDR3 is TGTGCCAGCAGCCGGGAGGGGGGAACTGAAGCTTTCTTT.

This chain connects TRBV5-4 to TRBJ2-5; no reliable D call. Trimming cost V 4 bases and J 3 bases, with 7 bases left between them. The CDR3 runs to 12 residues. Germline V gives CDR1 SGHNT, CDR2 YYREEE (reference sequence). In nucleotides, the CDR3 is TGTGCCAGCAGCGCTGAGGAAGAGACCCAGTACTTC. Translated: CASSAEEETQYF.

This clonotype was detected a few times. The chain combines TRBV7-2 with TRBJ2-2; 7 bases match TRBD1. Trimming took 4 bases from V and 8 from J; bases not matched to a gene: 13. The germline V gene has CDR1 SGHTA and CDR2 FQGNSA. This CDR3 spans 16 amino acids. The CDR3 DNA follows: TGTGCCAGCAGCTCCTTCCGGGACAGCCGGGCTGGGGAGCTGTTTTTT. It codes for CASSSFRDSRAGELFF.

The chain joins TRBV5-1 to TRBJ1-1; D unclear. V lost 6 bases and J 1 base, leaving 10 bases between the germline ends. This CDR3 region has 13 residues. CDR1 is SGHRS and CDR2 is YFSETQ in the germline V gene. The CDR3 DNA reads TGCGCCAGCAACCGAAATTGGAACACTGAAGCTTTCTTT. Amino acid sequence: CASNRNWNTEAFF.

The chain has TRBV7-9 and TRBJ1-5; 7 bases agree with TRBD1. With V trimmed by 4 bases and J by 5 bases, 8 bases remained unmatched. The CDR3 sequence is 15 residues long. Germline assignment: CDR1 SEHNR and CDR2 FQNEAQ (reference sequence). In DNA form, the CDR3 reads TGTGCCAGCAGCTCCCAGGGGGAAGGGGATCAGCCCCAGCATTTT. Residues: CASSSQGEGDQPQHF. Using reference TRBV7-9 and TRBJ1-5 for the parts outside the CDR3, the full variable domain is DTGVSQNPRHKITKRGQNVTFRCDPISEHNRLYWYRQTLGQGPEFLTYFQNEAQLEKSRLLSDRFSAERPKGSFSTLEIQRTEQGDSAMYLCASSSQGEGDQPQHFGDGTRLSIL.

As regards this clonotype: One end of the junction is discordant with germline, which a read error may explain. The CDR3 here is CASSQASGLVVGF. The CDR3 region has the DNA TGTGCCAGCAGCCAAGCATCGGGCCTCGTCGTCGGATTT. The rearrangement uses TRBV4-2 and TRBJ1-6; D is ambiguous. Germline-derived CDR1 and CDR2 are LGHNA and YNFKEQ. This CDR3 comprises 13 residues.

The CDR3 nucleotides are TGCGCCAGCAGCTTGGGGCCAGACTATCAGCCCCAGCATTTT. Translated, it gives CASSLGPDYQPQHF. The V and J genes are TRBV5-1 and TRBJ1-5; D is ambiguous. CDR3 length: 14 residues. Germline values: CDR1 SGHRS, CDR2 YFSETQ. The ends were cut back, 0 bases at V and 5 bases at J, with 9 bases in the middle. The variable domain in full, completed from reference TRBV5-1 and TRBJ1-5, reads KAGVTQTPRYLIKTRGQQVTLSCSPISGHRSVSWYQQTPGQGLQFLFEYFSETQRNKGNFPGRFSGRQFSNSRSEMNVSTLELGDSALYLCASSLGPDYQPQHFGDGTRLSIL.

Ten or more counts support this clonotype. J is TRBJ1-2 and V is TRBV4-3; 10 nucleotides line up with TRBD1. The germline gives CDR1 LGHNA, CDR2 YSLEER. The V and J ends lost 2 bases and 8 bases, in that order; junction bases with no gene match: 8. This CDR3 is built from 15 residues. CDR3 bases: TGCGCCAGCAGCCAACAAACCGGGACAGGGGCCGGCTACACCTTC. Residues: CASSQQTGTGAGYTF.